This record covers a single T cell receptor beta chain. This entry comes from a study of blood T cell repertoires in COVID-19. In the study overall: PBMCs, B-cell-depleted T cells, or T cells provided the cDNA or gDNA that made up the material.

Repertoires were generated with immunoSEQ multiplex PCR, while TCRdb's copy carries only in-frame clones and drops some. Here the sample spans some 49,000 clones, just over 90% being singletons. Input material: peripheral blood. The sequence was obtained from a man aged 55 to 69 with COVID-19, enrolled during active disease.

CDR3 bases: TGTGCCAGCAGCCGCTTCACCGGGACAGGGGTCTATGGCTACACCTTC. It translates to CASSRFTGTGVYGYTF. The chain recombines TRBV11-2 with TRBJ1-2; 10 nucleotides align to TRBD1. CDR1 is SGHAT, CDR2 FQNNGV, per germline. The CDR3 loop spans 16 amino acids. The junction had 10 bases not matched to a gene; V was cut back by 5 bases and J by 4 bases.